The 17 T cell receptor beta chains listed next were all sequenced from one sample in a study of T cell responses to AZD1222 COVID-19 vaccine. Repertoires were generated with immunoSEQ multiplex PCR, while TCRdb's copy carries only in-frame clones and drops some. This sample carries approximately 100,000 clones, roughly 90% of them seen once, and the ten largest clones take around 5%. Sequencing used peripheral blood, obtained on day 0 of AZD1222 vaccination. These receptors all come from an adult in good health.

In this sample, this clone turned up a few times. V is TRBV28 and J is TRBJ2-5; the D call may be TRBD1 or TRBD2 (7 bases each). V was trimmed by 8 bases and J by 2 bases, leaving 12 bases between them. Germline V gene lookup returns CDR1 MDHEN and CDR2 SYDVKM. This CDR3 is 13 amino acids long. CDR3 DNA: TGTGCCAGCCAGGGGGGGGGTCAAGAGACCCAGTACTTC. This gives the protein CASQGGGQETQYF.

J is TRBJ1-1 and V is TRBV7-2, with D maybe TRBD1 (5 bases). This CDR3 has 11 amino acids. V lost 4 bases, J lost 5 bases, and 5 bases lay in between. Germline V gene sequence: CDR1 SGHTA, CDR2 FQGNSA. CDR3 DNA: TGTGCCAGCAGCTGGGGGACTGAAGCTTTCTTT. This codes for CASSWGTEAFF.

The chain has TRBV9 and TRBJ2-2, with a possible D match to TRBD1 (5 bases). CDR1 SGDLS and CDR2 YYNGEE come from the germline V gene. Trimming removed 3 bases at V and 1 base at J, with 10 bases between. This CDR3 region has 15 residues. The CDR3 sequence: CASSEGQQNTGELFF. Here the CDR3 DNA reads TGTGCCAGCAGCGAGGGGCAACAGAACACCGGGGAGCTGTTTTTT.

This clone showed up just a few times. The chain employs TRBV12-3 or TRBV12-4 and TRBJ1-1; no reliable D call. There are 13 residues in the CDR3. V was clipped by 5 bases and J by 1 base, with 8 bases between them. The chain's CDR3 is CASSQTGNTEAFF. As DNA, the CDR3 is TGTGCCAGCAGTCAGACGGGGAACACTGAAGCTTTCTTT.

This clone was observed once. The J gene is TRBJ1-4, the V gene TRBV28; 9 nucleotides match TRBD1. The CDR3 covers 14 residues. Germline CDR1 reads MDHEN; CDR2 reads SYDVKM. Trimming at V came to 1 base and at J to 8 bases, leaving 2 bases not matched to a gene. The CDR3 bases are TGTGCCAGCAGTTTATCCGGACAGGGGGAAAAACTGTTTTTT. It yields the protein CASSLSGQGEKLFF.

V and J are TRBV6-5 and TRBJ2-5, with 13 bases lining up with TRBD2. The CDR3 totals 14 residues. Germline-derived CDR1 and CDR2 are MNHEY and SVGAGI. J gave up 6 bases and V 6 bases, and 4 bases lay outside the gene matches. CDR3 residues: CASSSGTSGKTQYF. The CDR3 nucleotides are TGTGCCAGCAGCTCCGGGACTAGCGGGAAGACCCAGTACTTC.

The chain links TRBV19 to TRBJ1-3, with 10 bases lining up with TRBD1. The V segment lost 3 bases and the J segment 2 bases; nucleotides outside the gene matches: 7. Germline CDR1 reads LNHDA; CDR2 reads SQIVND (reference sequence). The CDR3 loop spans 17 amino acids. The CDR3 spells CASSMGTGTGAGNTIYF. The CDR3 DNA reads TGTGCCAGTAGTATGGGGACCGGGACAGGGGCTGGAAACACCATATATTTT.

This chain uses TRBV3-1 (or the pseudogene TRBV3-2) with TRBJ2-3; TRBD2 matches 8 bases. Looked up from germline, CDR1 is LGHDT and CDR2 is YNNKEL (reference sequence). The CDR3 totals 16 residues. V dropped 3 bases and J dropped 4; count of bases not matched to a gene: 9. The chain's CDR3 is CASSHRGLGNPDTQYF. Here the CDR3 DNA reads TGTGCCAGCAGCCATCGGGGACTAGGAAACCCAGATACGCAGTATTTT.

This clone was seen a single time. The chain is built from TRBV5-4 and TRBJ2-3, with TRBD2 identical over 11 bases. The CDR3 is 16 amino acids. The junction had 7 bases not matched to a gene; V was cut back by 3 bases and J by 4 bases. Germline lookup yields CDR1 SGHNT and CDR2 YYREEE (reference sequence). CDR3 bases: TGTGCCAGCAGCTACCGACTAGCGGGAAAGGCAGATACGCAGTATTTT. As protein: CASSYRLAGKADTQYF.

This clone appeared once. The V and J genes are TRBV11-2 and TRBJ2-7, with 8 nucleotides matching TRBD1. This CDR3 region has 17 residues. Germline V gene lookup returns CDR1 SGHAT and CDR2 FQNNGV. Trimming cost V 1 base and J 3 bases; bases outside gene matches: 11. CDR3 DNA sequence: TGTGCCAGCAGCTTAGGTGAAACGACACAGGGGGACTACGAGCAGTACTTC. Its protein is CASSLGETTQGDYEQYF.

This rearrangement joins TRBV6-2 or TRBV6-3 to TRBJ2-4; TRBD2 might be the D (6 bases). The CDR3 is made up of 15 amino acids. V dropped 8 bases and J dropped 7 bases, with 21 bases sitting between them. The V gene's germline CDR1 is MNHEY and CDR2 SVGEGT. The CDR3 region is CASGHPGTEENIQYF. CDR3 DNA: TGTGCCAGCGGCCACCCAGGGACTGAAGAGAACATTCAGTACTTC.

The chain links TRBV6-1 to TRBJ2-7, with 7 positions matching TRBD1. V was pared by 2 bases and J by 1 base, with 5 bases of the junction left unmatched. The CDR3 spans 15 residues. Germline loops: CDR1 MNHNS, CDR2 SASEGT. CDR3 in amino acids: CASSEFPGQSYEQYF. CDR3 nucleotides: TGTGCCAGCAGTGAATTTCCGGGACAGTCCTACGAGCAGTACTTC.

The CDR3 nucleotides are TGTGCCAGCAGTCCGAGGGCCCCTTACTCTGGAAACACCATATATTTT. Residues: CASSPRAPYSGNTIYF. The chain uses TRBV27 and TRBJ1-3, with D uncertain. The V end lost 5 bases, the J end lost 0 bases, and 14 bases lay between the germline ends. CDR3 length: 16 residues. The germline gives CDR1 MNHEY, CDR2 SMNVEV (reference sequence).

The J gene is TRBJ1-5, the V gene TRBV3-1 (or the pseudogene TRBV3-2), with TRBD1 matching over 9 bases. Germline V CDR1 and CDR2: LGHDT, YNNKEL (reference sequence). The CDR3 sequence is 16 residues long. Trimming at V came to 2 bases and at J to 6 bases, leaving 8 bases not matched to a gene. The CDR3 nucleotides are TGTGCCAGCAGCCAAACGGGGGGACAGGGTCGTCAGCCCCAGCATTTT. It translates to CASSQTGGQGRQPQHF.

This chain connects TRBV5-1 to TRBJ1-2; TRBD1 matches 8 bases. In germline, CDR1 is SGHRS, CDR2 YFSETQ. This CDR3 spans 15 amino acids. V trimming: 4 bases; J trimming: 0 bases; junction bases outside the gene matches: 5. The CDR3 here is CASSPEQGANYGYTF. Here the CDR3 DNA reads TGCGCCAGCAGCCCCGAACAGGGGGCTAACTATGGCTACACCTTC.

The V gene is TRBV5-4, the J gene TRBJ2-2, with D maybe TRBD1 (6 bases). The CDR3 contains 16 residues. Germline-derived CDR1 and CDR2 are SGHNT and YYREEE (reference sequence). V was cut by 0 bases and J by 1 base, with 10 bases left in between. CDR3 region: CASSLDTGRNTGELFF. CDR3 coding DNA: TGTGCCAGCAGCTTGGATACAGGGAGGAACACCGGGGAGCTGTTTTTT.

This clone was seen more than once but under ten times. V is TRBV7-6 and J is TRBJ1-1; D is undetermined. Per germline, CDR1 SGHVS and CDR2 FNYEAQ. This CDR3 spans 15 amino acids. The V gene lost 2 bases and the J gene lost 3 bases, with 13 bases spanning the gap. The CDR3: CASSLSWGGDTEAFF. For the CDR3, the DNA is TGTGCCAGCAGCTTATCGTGGGGTGGGGACACTGAAGCTTTCTTT. Complete variable domain (other parts from reference TRBV7-6 and TRBJ1-1): GAGVSQSPRYKVTKRGQDVALRCDPISGHVSLYWYRQALGQGPEFLTYFNYEAQQDKSGLPNDRFSAERPEGSISTLTIQRTEQRDSAMYRCASSLSWGGDTEAFFGQGTRLTVV.